The clone carrying this T cell receptor (beta chain) was counted ten times or more. The sample is drawn from a study of shared clonotypes between healthy human individuals. The method was immunoSEQ multiplex PCR; TCRdb's version includes in-frame clones alone and lacks a portion of them. The sample has about 1.1 million clones, 70% to 80% seen once. CDR1 is SGHDT and CDR2 is YYEEEE in the germline V gene. The V and J ends lost 0 bases and 4 bases respectively, with 14 bases between them. This CDR3 region has 15 residues. This chain uses TRBV5-6 with TRBJ2-7, with D maybe TRBD1 (6 bases). Sequencing used memory CD4+ T cells from PBMCs. Specified subset: CD45RA-negative fraction. The origin of this receptor is a man aged 18 to 29 in good health. Some clones in this sample may be carry-over from other donors' samples. The CDR3 loop reads CASSLASGARYEQYF. Here the CDR3 DNA reads TGTGCCAGCAGCTTGGCGTCAGGGGCTCGGTACGAGCAGTACTTC.